The 12 T cell receptor beta chains given below trace back to one sample, sequenced in a study of blood T cells in healthy people across ages. The authors ran a second PCR of about 6 to 11 cycles using a sample-barcoded 5' primer and a J-beta primer mix. TCRdb reprocessed the 5' RACE reads with MiXCR, giving one entry per CDR3 protein. The sample has 550,000 to 800,000 distinct CDR3 sequences; about 34% are singletons. The sequencing input was blood. The receptors stem from a woman over 75 in good health.

The chain has TRBV29-1 and TRBJ2-1, with D perhaps TRBD2 (5 bases). Trimming shortened V by 7 bases and J by 6 bases, and 10 bases separated the two germline ends. CDR3 length equals 11 residues. Germline CDR1 SQVTM, CDR2 ANQGSEA. CDR3 sequence (DNA): TGCAGCGAGCGGTCTGGCAATGAGCAGTTCTTC. Its translation: CSERSGNEQFF.

Only a few counts were recorded for this clonotype. This may be a read error, as it is one base from a much larger clone. CDR3 amino acids: CASRGTGYEKRFF. CDR3 nucleotide sequence: TGTGCCAGCAGGGGCACAGGTTATGAAAAACGGTTTTTT. The V call is TRBV12-3 or TRBV12-4, the J call TRBJ1-4; tentatively, D is TRBD1 (5 bases). This CDR3 is 13 amino acids long.

This clonotype was found many times. The genes are TRBV12-3 or TRBV12-4 and TRBJ1-6; 11 nucleotides match TRBD1. The CDR3 extends over 14 amino acids. After removal of 5 bases from V and 10 bases from J, the junction contained 4 bases not matched to a gene. CDR3 amino acids: CASSRTGGISPLHF. The DNA for the CDR3 is TGTGCCAGCAGTCGGACAGGGGGCATCTCACCCCTCCACTTT.

V and J are TRBV5-1 and TRBJ2-2; no clear D. Germline CDR1 and CDR2: SGHRS and YFSETQ. CDR3 size: 13 residues. The V end lost 2 bases, the J end lost 1 base, and 3 bases lay between the germline ends. This chain's CDR3 is CASSFLNTGELFF. CDR3 sequence (DNA): TGCGCCAGCAGCTTCCTGAACACCGGGGAGCTGTTTTTT.

This clonotype was observed a handful of times. The chain has TRBV12-3 or TRBV12-4 and TRBJ1-1, with TRBD1 matching 7 bases. This CDR3 region has 14 residues. V dropped 6 bases and J dropped 4; count of bases not matched to a gene: 8. The CDR3 sequence: CASSRTGGSTEAFF. The CDR3 DNA sequence: TGTGCCAGCAGCCGGACAGGTGGGAGCACTGAAGCTTTCTTT.

This clonotype was observed at least ten times. The chain carries TRBV7-2 and TRBJ2-7; D unresolved. V lost 2 bases to trimming and J lost 0 bases, with 11 bases between them. CDR3 size: 15 residues. The germline gives CDR1 SGHTA, CDR2 FQGNSA. Written as DNA, the CDR3 is TGTGCCAGCAGCTTACGTGGCGCCACCTCCTACGAGCAGTACTTC. Protein sequence: CASSLRGATSYEQYF.

To note about this clonotype: The conserved final phenylalanine or tryptophan is absent from the CDR3, which likely points to a read error. No DNA is shown, since the ends of the CDR3 on it are uncertain; the CDR3 is the one TCRdb lists. V usage is TRBV27 and J usage is TRBJ2-1; the D call in the table, TRBD1, was not verified against the DNA. Per germline, CDR1 MNHEY and CDR2 SMNVEV (reference sequence). 14 amino acids form the CDR3, both terminal residues included. The chain's CDR3 is CASSRTGLGYTFGS.

Ten or more counts support this clonotype. The rearrangement uses TRBV5-1 and TRBJ2-1, with D perhaps given as TRBD1 or TRBD2 (5 bases each). The CDR3 is made up of 15 amino acids. In germline, CDR1 is SGHRS, CDR2 YFSETQ. V was trimmed by 2 bases and J by 6 bases, leaving 15 bases between them. DNA of the CDR3: TGCGCCAGCAGCTTAACCGGGACCTTAGGCAATGAGCAGTTCTTC. Protein product: CASSLTGTLGNEQFF.

Ten or more counts support this clonotype. The J gene is TRBJ2-3, the V gene TRBV6-6, with D perhaps matching TRBD2 (5 bases). Germline-derived CDR1 and CDR2 are MNHNY and SVGAGI (reference sequence). The CDR3 contains 15 residues. The V end lost 2 bases, the J end lost 3 bases, and 12 bases lay between the germline ends. The CDR3 reads CASSYGATGTDTQYF. The CDR3 bases are TGTGCCAGCAGTTACGGCGCGACGGGGACAGATACGCAGTATTTT.

This clonotype was counted ten times or more. The chain recombines TRBV6-1 with TRBJ2-5; unclear D gene. This CDR3 contains 15 residues. Germline assignment: CDR1 MNHNS and CDR2 SASEGT. Trimming cost V 0 bases and J 5 bases, with 13 bases left between them. The CDR3 DNA follows: TGTGCCAGCAGTGAAGCGGCTGGCGCGGAGGAGACCCAGTACTTC. Translated: CASSEAAGAEETQYF.

This clonotype was observed many times. V is TRBV10-3 and J is TRBJ2-4; D is ambiguous. V dropped 6 bases and J dropped 1 base, with 10 bases sitting between them. The CDR3 is 14 amino acids. From germline, CDR1 is ENHRY and CDR2 SYGVKD. The CDR3 nucleotides are TGTGCCATCAGACCGGACGCGGCCAAAAACATTCAGTACTTC. It translates to CAIRPDAAKNIQYF.

The sample holds many counts of this clonotype. CDR3 loop: CSASHDATEAFF. In nucleotides, the CDR3 is TGCAGTGCTAGCCATGACGCTACTGAAGCTTTCTTT. V usage is TRBV20-1 and J usage is TRBJ1-1; D is uncertain. V was cut by 3 bases and J by 5 bases, with 10 bases left in between. In germline, CDR1 is DFQATT, CDR2 SNEGSKA (reference sequence). The CDR3 is 12 residues long.